A single sample is the source of the 10 T cell receptor beta chains below, sequenced in a study of blood T cell repertoires in COVID-19. The method was immunoSEQ multiplex PCR; TCRdb's version includes in-frame clones alone and lacks a portion of them. The sample records approximately 280,000 clones, around nine tenths being singletons. Sequenced: peripheral blood. These receptors were obtained from a woman aged 55-69 years with acute or convalescent COVID-19.

This chain uses TRBV28 with TRBJ1-6; D not certain. V was pared by 3 bases and J by 9 bases, with 21 bases between. This CDR3 contains 17 residues. Germline V gene sequence: CDR1 MDHEN, CDR2 SYDVKM. The CDR3 loop reads CASSFLVEGWSRSPLHF. CDR3 nucleotide sequence: TGTGCCAGCAGTTTTCTTGTGGAGGGCTGGAGTCGTTCACCCCTCCACTTT.

The chain couples TRBV5-4 to TRBJ2-3, with D uncertain. This CDR3 contains 13 residues. Germline lookup yields CDR1 SGHNT and CDR2 YYREEE (reference sequence). V lost 4 bases, J lost 3 bases, and 9 bases lay in between. The CDR3: CASSRAGTDTQYF. CDR3 nucleotide sequence: TGTGCCAGCAGCCGTGCCGGGACAGATACGCAGTATTTT.

The genes are TRBV15 and TRBJ1-6; D might be TRBD1 (6 bases). This CDR3 has 15 amino acids. With 4 bases removed from V and 0 bases from J, the gap between germline ends came to 7 bases. Germline V CDR1 and CDR2: LNHNV, YYDKDF (reference sequence). The CDR3 sequence is CATSKDSSYNSPLHF. The CDR3 nucleotides are TGTGCCACCAGCAAGGACAGCTCCTATAATTCACCCCTCCACTTT.

Only a few counts were recorded for this clone. The rearrangement joins TRBV24-1 to TRBJ2-5, with 7 bases matching TRBD2. CDR1 KGHDR and CDR2 SFDVKD come from the germline V gene. The CDR3 loop spans 16 amino acids. Trimming removed 3 bases from V and 6 bases from J; junction bases left unmatched: 12. CDR3 region: CATSDPSPAGPKTQYF. CDR3 DNA sequence: TGTGCCACCAGTGATCCATCGCCAGCGGGGCCAAAGACCCAGTACTTC.

This sequence joins TRBV9 and TRBJ2-7, with TRBD1 identical over 8 bases. The CDR3 length is 16 residues. J was trimmed by 1 base and V by 4 bases; bases with no gene match: 10. Germline values: CDR1 SGDLS, CDR2 YYNGEE. In DNA form, the CDR3 reads TGTGCCAGCAGCCCACGGACAGGGAGCGTTTCCTACGAGCAGTACTTC. Protein: CASSPRTGSVSYEQYF.

The chain has TRBV5-1 and TRBJ1-2, with D perhaps TRBD1 (5 bases). Trimming took off 5 bases at V and 3 bases at J, with 11 bases between the two ends. The CDR3 is made up of 13 amino acids. The germline CDR1 and CDR2 sequences are SGHRS and YFSETQ. CDR3 nucleotides: TGCGCCAGCAGTCAGGGTTTCGACTATGGCTACACCTTC. It yields the protein CASSQGFDYGYTF.

The chain joins TRBV7-2 to TRBJ2-7; 8 bases line up with TRBD1. V was pared by 4 bases and J by 3 bases, with 8 bases of the junction left unmatched. The CDR3 is 15 amino acids. Germline V gene lookup returns CDR1 SGHTA and CDR2 FQGNSA. The CDR3 is CASSSRTGGNYEQYF. The CDR3 DNA reads as TGTGCCAGCAGCTCCCGAACAGGGGGAAACTACGAGCAGTACTTC.

The chain uses TRBV19 and TRBJ2-7, with D possibly being TRBD2 (6 bases). Trimming removed 5 bases from V and 5 bases from J, with 10 bases in between. The germline gives CDR1 LNHDA, CDR2 SQIVND (reference sequence). The CDR3 is 12 amino acids. The CDR3 nucleotides are TGTGCCAGTAGTGGGACTGTGGACGAGCAGTACTTC. This sequence encodes CASSGTVDEQYF.

V usage is TRBV2 and J usage is TRBJ2-7, with TRBD1 identical over 9 bases. Germline lookup yields CDR1 SNHLY and CDR2 FYNNEI. Unmatched junction bases numbered 4, after V lost 6 bases and J lost 1 base. There are 14 residues in the CDR3. Here the CDR3 reads CASRTGTGSYEQYF. The DNA of the CDR3 is TGTGCCAGCAGGACCGGGACAGGGTCCTACGAGCAGTACTTC.

DNA for the CDR3: TGCGCCAGCAGCTCGACCGGACAGGGTTTGAACACTGAAGCTTTCTTT. It codes for CASSSTGQGLNTEAFF. The V and J genes are TRBV5-1 and TRBJ1-1; 8 nucleotides align to TRBD1. The CDR3 contains 16 residues. J gave up 0 bases and V 3 bases, and 7 bases lay outside the gene matches. Germline V gene lookup returns CDR1 SGHRS and CDR2 YFSETQ.